Below, 13 T cell receptor beta chains from the same sample are listed, as sequenced in a study of T cells in Graves' hyperthyroidism and ophthalmopathy. RNA transcripts provided the source from which TCR beta CDR3 regions were amplified. The study used the HTBI primer set for a first-round RT-PCR of the TCR CDR3. TCRdb re-called the multiplex PCR reads with MiXCR, one entry per CDR3 protein. The sample contains around 520,000 distinct CDR3 sequences, over 13% of which appear only once. Sequenced input: blood. These receptors all come from a woman aged 18-29 years with Graves' hyperthyroidism.

There are a few counts of this clonotype. J is TRBJ2-2 and V is TRBV4-2; D is ambiguous. The CDR3 has 12 residues. With 1 base removed from V and 10 bases from J, the gap between germline ends came to 7 bases. Germline V gene lookup returns CDR1 LGHNA and CDR2 YNFKEQ. Here the CDR3 DNA reads TGTGCCAGCAGCCAAGGCATCGTGGAGCTGTTTTTT. It translates to CASSQGIVELFF.

This clonotype was seen many times. The V gene is TRBV12-3 or TRBV12-4, the J gene TRBJ1-6; no clear D. Trimming cost V 7 bases and J 6 bases, with 10 bases left between them. The CDR3 covers 13 residues. The CDR3 DNA follows: TGTGCCAGCAAGGAACGTAGTAATTCACCCCTCCACTTT. The encoded protein is CASKERSNSPLHF.

The chain uses TRBV6-5 and TRBJ2-7, with D perhaps matching TRBD1 (5 bases). The CDR3 totals 15 residues. Per germline, CDR1 MNHEY and CDR2 SVGAGI. V gave up 7 bases and J gave up 0 bases, with 16 bases separating them. The CDR3 sequence: CASITTGDGSYEQYV. The CDR3 bases are TGTGCCAGCATTACCACAGGAGACGGCTCCTACGAGCAGTACGTC.

This clonotype was detected many times. The V and J genes are TRBV7-2 and TRBJ2-2; 12 bases are a match to TRBD2. V dropped 0 bases and J dropped 6; count of bases not matched to a gene: 14. The CDR3 sequence is 20 residues long. Germline CDR1 is SGHTA and CDR2 is FQGNSA. The CDR3 loop reads CASSLARPSGRAFHPGELFF. CDR3 in DNA: TGTGCCAGCAGCTTAGCAAGGCCTAGCGGGAGGGCCTTTCACCCCGGGGAGCTGTTTTTT.

The V call is TRBV30, the J call TRBJ2-7, with TRBD1 identical over 7 bases. V was pared by 5 bases and J by 4 bases, with 8 bases of the junction left unmatched. The CDR3 contains 13 residues. Germline CDR1 GTSNPN, CDR2 SVGIG (reference sequence). CDR3 region: CAWEGDSSYEQYF. The CDR3 DNA reads TGTGCCTGGGAAGGGGACAGTTCTTACGAGCAGTACTTC.

The chain recombines TRBV4-1 with TRBJ1-5; D not resolved. The V gene lost 2 bases and the J gene lost 2 bases, with 7 bases spanning the gap. Per the germline V gene, CDR1 is MGHRA and CDR2 is YSYEKL. This CDR3 has 14 amino acids. The CDR3 coding sequence is TGCGCCAGCAGCCAACCCGGTCGCAATCAGCCCCAGCATTTT. As protein: CASSQPGRNQPQHF.

This clonotype has at least ten counts. The chain uses TRBV12-3 or TRBV12-4 and TRBJ1-6; D remains ambiguous. This CDR3 comprises 12 residues. V was clipped by 3 bases and J by 5 bases, with 2 bases between them. The DNA for the CDR3 is TGTGCCAGCAGTTTTGATAATTCACCCCTCCACTTT. Translated: CASSFDNSPLHF.

This clonotype showed up just a few times. J is TRBJ1-1 and V is TRBV25-1; D unresolved. Per the germline V gene, CDR1 is MGHDK and CDR2 is SYGVNS. There are 14 residues in the CDR3. V was clipped by 4 bases and J by 0 bases, with 9 bases between them. The CDR3 bases are TGTGCCAGCAGTGGTGACACCCTGAACACTGAAGCTTTCTTT. Translation: CASSGDTLNTEAFF.

The sample holds many counts of this clonotype. The chain has TRBV5-6 and TRBJ1-2; 7 nucleotides align to TRBD1. CDR3 length equals 19 residues. The germline CDR1 and CDR2 sequences are SGHDT and YYEEEE. J lost 6 bases, V lost 4 bases, and 24 bases had no gene match. CDR3 DNA sequence: TGTGCCAGCAGCCGTGGGCGGTCTACAGGGGTTCTCAATATAGATGGCTACACCTTC. Translating it yields CASSRGRSTGVLNIDGYTF.

This clonotype was seen repeatedly, ten times or more. V gene TRBV11-2 combines with J gene TRBJ1-2; 9 bases are a match to TRBD1. The CDR3 contains 14 residues. V dropped 4 bases and J dropped 7; count of bases not matched to a gene: 7. CDR1 and CDR2 from the germline V gene are SGHAT and FQNNGV. This chain's CDR3 is CASSSKTGGFGYTF. The CDR3, as DNA: TGTGCCAGCAGCTCCAAAACAGGGGGCTTTGGCTACACCTTC. Filled out from reference TRBV11-2 and TRBJ1-2, the complete variable domain reads EAGVAQSPRYKIIEKRQSVAFWCNPISGHATLYWYQQILGQGPKLLIQFQNNGVVDDSQLPKDRFSAERLKGVDSTLKIQPAKLEDSAVYLCASSSKTGGFGYTFGSGTRLTVV.

This clonotype was picked up a small number of times. The chain couples TRBV9 to TRBJ1-2; D not resolved. Germline loops: CDR1 SGDLS, CDR2 YYNGEE. The CDR3 is 15 residues long. Trimming pared 3 bases from V and 0 bases from J, leaving 12 bases between. CDR3 sequence: CASSGSGLANYGYTF. Written as DNA, the CDR3 is TGTGCCAGCAGCGGAAGCGGGTTGGCTAACTATGGCTACACCTTC.

This clonotype was picked up many times. The gene calls are TRBV12-5 and TRBJ1-1; D is uncertain. The CDR3 runs 13 residues. Trimming took off 4 bases at V and 1 base at J, with 7 bases between the two ends. Germline values: CDR1 LGHNT, CDR2 FRNRAP. This chain's CDR3 is CASGSGKNTEAFF. DNA for the CDR3: TGTGCTAGTGGTTCCGGAAAGAACACTGAAGCTTTCTTT.

This clonotype was seen many times. V gene TRBV6-1 combines with J gene TRBJ1-2, with TRBD1 matching over 7 bases. Germline V gives CDR1 MNHNS, CDR2 SASEGT. The CDR3 runs 12 residues. The V and J ends lost 5 bases and 8 bases, in that order; junction bases with no gene match: 5. DNA of the CDR3: TGTGCCAGCAGTCTCAGGGGGGCGGGCTACACCTTC. Its translation is CASSLRGAGYTF.